A single sample gave rise to the 13 T cell receptor beta chains below, sequenced in a study of T cell responses to AZD1222 COVID-19 vaccine. Assay used: immunoSEQ multiplex PCR; TCRdb lists only in-frame clones, some missing. The sample consists of approximately 88,000 clones, around 90% of them appearing once. The source was peripheral blood, collected on day 0 of AZD1222 vaccination. Every receptor here comes from an adult in good health.

The CDR3 DNA is TGTGCCAGCAGTTCTAGCGGGAGGTACAATGAGCAGTTCTTC. It yields the protein CASSSSGRYNEQFF. The chain is built from TRBV6-2 or TRBV6-3 and TRBJ2-1, with TRBD2 identical over 11 bases. V gave up 4 bases and J gave up 4 bases; unmatched junction bases: 0. Germline loops: CDR1 MNHEY, CDR2 SVGEGT. There are 14 residues in the CDR3.

The J gene is TRBJ2-3, the V gene TRBV2; D call uncertain. V lost 3 bases to trimming and J lost 1 base, with 8 bases between them. CDR3 length equals 14 residues. CDR1 and CDR2 (germline): SNHLY, FYNNEI. Here the CDR3 DNA reads TGTGCCAGCAGTGACGAGGTCGGCACAGATACGCAGTATTTT. Its protein is CASSDEVGTDTQYF. The entire variable domain, with the rest obtained from reference TRBV2 and TRBJ2-3, is as follows: EPEVTQTPSHQVTQMGQEVILRCVPISNHLYFYWYRQILGQKVEFLVSFYNNEISEKSEIFDDQFSVERPDGSNFTLKIRSTKLEDSAMYFCASSDEVGTDTQYFGPGTRLTVL.

The rearrangement links TRBV7-9 to TRBJ2-7; D not resolved. V was cut by 5 bases and J by 7 bases, with 15 bases left in between. The CDR3 consists of 13 residues. CDR1 and CDR2 from the germline V gene are SEHNR and FQNEAQ (reference sequence). CDR3 region: CASSPSEFREQYF. In nucleotides, the CDR3 is TGTGCCAGCAGCCCCTCCGAATTTCGGGAGCAGTACTTC.

The chain links TRBV7-2 to TRBJ2-7; 7 bases fit TRBD2. The germline CDR1 and CDR2 sequences are SGHTA and FQGNSA. The CDR3 runs 17 residues. Trimming took 1 base from V and 2 from J; bases not matched to a gene: 11. The CDR3 DNA reads TGTGCCAGCAGCTTAGTATCCGGGACTAAAAATCCCTACGAGCAGTACTTC. Translating it yields CASSLVSGTKNPYEQYF.

The chain carries TRBV10-2 and TRBJ1-1; TRBD1 matches at 7 bases. The CDR3 extends over 13 amino acids. The germline V gene has CDR1 WSHSY and CDR2 SAAADI. The junction had 6 bases not matched to a gene; V was cut back by 7 bases and J by 4 bases. This CDR3 is CASNVDRATEAFF. The CDR3 DNA reads TGCGCCAGCAATGTAGACAGGGCCACTGAAGCTTTCTTT.

This clone has only a few counts. The chain joins TRBV6-2 or TRBV6-3 to TRBJ2-1, with 8 positions matching TRBD2. Germline V gene sequence: CDR1 MNHEY, CDR2 SVGEGT. This CDR3 is built from 13 residues. Losses at the gene ends were 5 bases for V and 8 bases for J; bases not matched to a gene: 5. The CDR3 loop is CASSKRENDEQFF. The CDR3 DNA follows: TGTGCCAGCAGTAAGCGGGAGAATGATGAGCAGTTCTTC.

This chain joins TRBV27 and TRBJ1-1; 7 positions agree with TRBD1. The V segment lost 2 bases and the J segment 5 bases; nucleotides outside the gene matches: 2. The germline gives CDR1 MNHEY, CDR2 SMNVEV (reference sequence). The CDR3 consists of 13 residues. CDR3 residues: CASSLQGGTEAFF. DNA of the CDR3: TGTGCCAGCAGTTTACAGGGGGGGACTGAAGCTTTCTTT.

The chain is built from TRBV14 and TRBJ1-3; D call uncertain. V gave up 1 base and J gave up 11 bases, with 12 bases separating them. This CDR3 comprises 13 residues. Germline V gene lookup returns CDR1 SGHDN and CDR2 FVKESK. The CDR3 protein is CASSQVADLAIYF. DNA for the CDR3: TGTGCCAGCAGCCAAGTGGCGGACTTAGCCATATATTTT.

The rearrangement links TRBV6-5 to TRBJ1-3; no reliable D call. Germline CDR1 reads MNHEY; CDR2 reads SVGAGI. CDR3 length equals 13 residues. Between the trimmed V and J ends, which lost 8 bases and 0 bases, there was a span of 8 bases. CDR3 bases: TGTGCCAGCCGGGGATTCTCTGGAAACACCATATATTTT. This codes for CASRGFSGNTIYF.

The chain is built from TRBV7-9 and TRBJ2-2; 11 nucleotides line up with TRBD2. The junction had 8 bases not matched to a gene; V was cut back by 7 bases and J by 7 bases. Germline V gene data show CDR1 as SEHNR and CDR2 as FQNEAQ (reference sequence). This CDR3 has 15 amino acids. As DNA, the CDR3 is TGTGCCAGCAACTCACTAGCGGGAGAGGTCGGGGAGCTGTTTTTT. It translates to CASNSLAGEVGELFF.

The gene calls are TRBV4-2 and TRBJ2-3; a possible D gene is TRBD2 (5 bases). The CDR3 is made up of 14 amino acids. Germline V gene lookup returns CDR1 LGHNA and CDR2 YNFKEQ. V lost 6 bases and J 2 bases, leaving 12 bases between the germline ends. The chain's CDR3 is CASRVDSHTDTQYF. The DNA of the CDR3 is TGTGCCAGCAGGGTGGACTCCCACACAGATACGCAGTATTTT.

The gene calls are TRBV6-2 or TRBV6-3 and TRBJ1-5; D is perhaps TRBD1 (5 bases). Germline V gene data show CDR1 as MNHEY and CDR2 as SVGEGT. Trimming cost V 0 bases and J 3 bases, with 12 bases left between them. This CDR3 spans 16 amino acids. DNA for the CDR3: TGTGCCAGCAGTTACTCGGGGGGGGATTCCAATCAGCCCCAGCATTTT. It encodes CASSYSGGDSNQPQHF.

The chain combines TRBV5-4 with TRBJ1-1; D is uncertain. The CDR3 covers 14 residues. Per germline, CDR1 SGHNT and CDR2 YYREEE (reference sequence). Trimming pared 0 bases from V and 0 bases from J, leaving 6 bases between. Here the CDR3 reads CASSLDNMNTEAFF. The DNA of the CDR3 is TGTGCCAGCAGCTTGGACAACATGAACACTGAAGCTTTCTTT.